This T cell receptor beta chain was sequenced for a study of blood T cells in healthy people across ages. Primers used in a second PCR of roughly 7 to 12 cycles were a sample-barcoded 5' primer and a J-beta primer mix. Each CDR3 protein gets one entry after TCRdb re-called the 5' RACE reads with MiXCR. This repertoire shows about a million distinct CDR3 sequences, roughly half found once; its top ten account for roughly a fifth. Deletions cut 0 bases from V and 0 bases from J, with 9 bases between. Germline loops: CDR1 SEHNR, CDR2 FQNEAQ (reference sequence). The CDR3 loop spans 15 amino acids. The chain combines TRBV7-9 with TRBJ2-7, with D hard to call. This receptor was identified in a woman aged 55-69 years in good health. The material sequenced was blood. The CDR3, as DNA: TGTGCCAGCAGCTTAGCGGCCCTCCTCTCCTACGAGCAGTACTTC. Amino acid sequence: CASSLAALLSYEQYF.